This T cell receptor beta chain emerged from a study of tumor-infiltrating lymphocytes in primary liver carcinoma. TCR beta cDNA came from about 500 ng total RNA, primed with a constant-region primer. TCR beta libraries came from three nested multiplex PCR rounds using slightly modified ARM-PCR. Each CDR3 protein is one row after TCRdb ran MiXCR on the multiplex PCR reads. The repertoire holds 100,000 or so distinct CDR3 sequences, with about four fifths as singletons. Unsorted bulk tissue (roughly 17-34 mg) underwent RNA and DNA co-extraction. Source material: liver tumor tissue from sampling region 3. The subset denotes: tumor region T3, left-lateral pole. This TCR came from a man aged 40-49 years with primary liver carcinoma and hepatitis B virus infection.

The CDR3 bases are TGCAACATTGGGACTAGTGCGGCGAGCACTGGGGAGCTGTTTTTT. Protein: CNIGTSAASTGELFF. The chain recombines TRBV29-1 with TRBJ2-2, with TRBD2 matching over 8 bases. Germline CDR1 reads SQVTM; CDR2 reads ANQGSEA. The CDR3 has 15 amino acids.